The entry below describes one T cell receptor (beta chain). The target antigen is unknown. The sample belongs to a study of shared clonotypes between healthy human individuals. Study overall: Donors consisted of two women and a few men between 18 and 49. Study results and limitations: Several donors showed sharing of approximately 5% of naive CD4 clonotypes.

The repertoire was sequenced with immunoSEQ multiplex PCR; TCRdb's copy has only in-frame clones and lacks some. The repertoire has 1 million to 1.2 million clones, around 77% of them found once; the top ten carry approximately 0.95%. The germline V and J ends were trimmed by 0 bases and 6 bases, with 9 bases remaining between them. CDR3 length equals 12 residues. CDR1 and CDR2 (germline): GTSNPN, SVGIG (reference sequence). This chain uses TRBV30 with TRBJ2-7; the D gene is possibly TRBD1 (6 bases). This TCR came from a man younger than 30 in good health. Some clones in this sample may be carry-over from other donors' samples. Source material: memory CD4+ T cells from PBMCs. Subset indicated: CD45RA-negative fraction. CDR3 sequence reads: CAWSVPGVEQYF. DNA for the CDR3: TGTGCCTGGAGTGTACCAGGGGTCGAGCAGTACTTC.